A single sample is the source of the 10 T cell receptor beta chains below, sequenced in a study of blood T cells in healthy people across ages. Then a second PCR, running about 6 to 12 cycles, was carried out with a sample-barcoded 5' primer and a J-beta primer mix. TCRdb reanalysed the 5' RACE reads using MiXCR and keeps one entry per CDR3 protein. This sample has over a million distinct CDR3 sequences, with 40% to 50% found just once. Input material: blood. The receptors here all came from a woman between 55 and 75 years old in good health.

Regarding this clonotype: Since a much larger clone is just one base distant, this may be a read error. The J gene is TRBJ2-1, the V gene TRBV25-1; weak D call: TRBD2 (5 bases). Germline CDR1 MGHDK, CDR2 SYGVNS. V lost 4 bases and J 2 bases, leaving 18 bases between the germline ends. This CDR3 has 17 residues. In DNA form, the CDR3 reads TGTGCCAGCAGTGGTCCTAGCAACACTTACACCTACAATGAGCAGTTCTTC. It is translated as CASSGPSNTYTYNEQFF.

The gene calls are TRBV29-1 and TRBJ1-2; tentatively, D is TRBD1 (5 bases). In germline, CDR1 is SQVTM, CDR2 ANQGSEA. V lost 7 bases, J lost 4 bases, and 16 bases lay in between. The CDR3 runs 13 residues. The CDR3 DNA reads as TGCAGCGGTGGTGGGGGGTTCGGCTATGGCTACACCTTC. It translates to CSGGGGFGYGYTF.

The V call is TRBV20-1, the J call TRBJ2-3; 7 nucleotides align to TRBD2. Germline loops: CDR1 DFQATT, CDR2 SNEGSKA (reference sequence). V gave up 6 bases and J gave up 4 bases; unmatched junction bases: 1. The CDR3 loop spans 11 amino acids. The CDR3 bases are TGCAGTGCGGGGGGGGCAGATACGCAGTATTTT. The encoded protein is CSAGGADTQYF.

The chain carries TRBV27 and TRBJ2-1; D ambiguous. This CDR3 region has 11 residues. Germline values: CDR1 MNHEY, CDR2 SMNVEV (reference sequence). V was shortened by 5 bases and J by 7 bases, with 6 bases between the two germline ends. The DNA for the CDR3 is TGTGCCAGCAGTACCATAAATGAGCAGTTCTTC. Protein: CASSTINEQFF.

The J gene is TRBJ2-3, the V gene TRBV4-1; a possible D gene is TRBD1 (6 bases). Germline loops: CDR1 MGHRA, CDR2 YSYEKL. This CDR3 contains 16 residues. The V gene lost 0 bases and the J gene lost 1 base, with 11 bases spanning the gap. As DNA, the CDR3 is TGCGCCAGCAGCCAAGAAGAGACAGGCCGCACAGATACGCAGTATTTT. This codes for CASSQEETGRTDTQYF.

The rearrangement links TRBV5-1 to TRBJ2-7, with 7 bases fitting TRBD2. The CDR3 runs 15 residues. The V gene's germline CDR1 is SGHRS and CDR2 YFSETQ. V dropped 3 bases and J dropped 0; count of bases not matched to a gene: 6. As DNA, the CDR3 is TGCGCCAGCAGCTCTGGGGGGGTTGGCTCCTACGAGCAGTACTTC. Protein sequence: CASSSGGVGSYEQYF.

The chain has TRBV7-2 and TRBJ1-1; D may be TRBD1 (6 bases). The germline gives CDR1 SGHTA, CDR2 FQGNSA. The V gene lost 5 bases and the J gene lost 4 bases, with 17 bases spanning the gap. This CDR3 region has 15 residues. The CDR3 DNA sequence: TGTGCCAGCAGCCCATACAAACAGGGTTTCACTGAAGCTTTCTTT. The encoded protein is CASSPYKQGFTEAFF.

The chain couples TRBV3-1 to TRBJ1-2; 7 bases line up with TRBD1. Germline values: CDR1 LGHDT, CDR2 YNNKEL (reference sequence). Trimming cost V 5 bases and J 8 bases; bases outside gene matches: 5. This CDR3 has 12 residues. CDR3 residues: CASSKTGSGYTF. DNA for the CDR3: TGTGCCAGCAGCAAGACAGGGTCCGGCTACACCTTC.

This chain uses TRBV25-1 with TRBJ2-7, with D hard to call. This CDR3 contains 10 residues. Looked up from germline, CDR1 is MGHDK and CDR2 is SYGVNS. V was shortened by 5 bases and J by 6 bases, with 5 bases between the two germline ends. CDR3 DNA: TGTGCCAGCAGTTCGGCCGAGCAGTACTTC. As protein: CASSSAEQYF.

The chain links TRBV6-5 to TRBJ2-4; no clear D gene. The CDR3 spans 17 residues. Germline V lookup: CDR1 MNHEY, CDR2 SVGAGI. V lost 4 bases, J lost 0 bases, and 16 bases lay in between. The CDR3 nucleotides are TGTGCCAGCAGTTTCGGGCCATCAGATCTAGCCAAAAACATTCAGTACTTC. The encoded protein is CASSFGPSDLAKNIQYF.